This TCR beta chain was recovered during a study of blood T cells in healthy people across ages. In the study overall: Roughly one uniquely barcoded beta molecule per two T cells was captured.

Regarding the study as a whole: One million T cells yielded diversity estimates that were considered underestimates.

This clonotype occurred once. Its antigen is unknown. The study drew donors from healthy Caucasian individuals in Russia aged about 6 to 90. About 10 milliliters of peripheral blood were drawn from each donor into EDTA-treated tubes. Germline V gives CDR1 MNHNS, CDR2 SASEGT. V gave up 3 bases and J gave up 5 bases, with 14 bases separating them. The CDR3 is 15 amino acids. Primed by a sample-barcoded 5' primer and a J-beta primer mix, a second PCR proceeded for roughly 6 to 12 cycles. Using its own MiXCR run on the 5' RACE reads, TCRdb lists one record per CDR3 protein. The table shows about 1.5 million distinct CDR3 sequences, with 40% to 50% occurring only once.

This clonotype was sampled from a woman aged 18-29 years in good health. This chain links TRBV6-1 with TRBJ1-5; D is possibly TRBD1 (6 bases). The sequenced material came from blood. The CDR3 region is CASSETYRADQPQHF. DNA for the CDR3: TGTGCCAGCAGTGAGACGTACAGGGCGGATCAGCCCCAGCATTTT.